The 32 T cell receptor beta chains below come from one sample, sequenced in a study of blood T cell repertoires in COVID-19. Clones were sequenced by immunoSEQ multiplex PCR, and TCRdb holds only the in-frame ones, with some missing. The table has 130,000 or so clones, around 86% seen once. The sample taken for sequencing was peripheral blood. The receptor source for this set is a human donor in a cohort sampled during active COVID-19.

The chain combines TRBV9 with TRBJ2-1, with D uncertain. V lost 3 bases and J lost 4, with 14 bases in between. The germline CDR1 and CDR2 sequences are SGDLS and YYNGEE. The CDR3 contains 15 residues. The CDR3 region is CASSATHLRYNEQFF. CDR3 sequence (DNA): TGTGCCAGCAGCGCCACCCACTTGCGGTACAATGAGCAGTTCTTC. The entire variable domain, with the rest obtained from reference TRBV9 and TRBJ2-1, is as follows: DSGVTQTPKHLITATGQRVTLRCSPRSGDLSVYWYQQSLDQGLQFLIQYYNGEERAKGNILERFSAQQFPDLHSELNLSSLELGDSALYFCASSATHLRYNEQFFGPGTRLTVL.

The V and J genes are TRBV5-5 and TRBJ1-2; D is perhaps TRBD1 (6 bases). The CDR3 contains 17 residues. Trimming shortened V by 0 bases and J by 1 base, and 16 bases separated the two germline ends. Germline values: CDR1 SGHKS, CDR2 YYEKEE (reference sequence). The CDR3 DNA sequence: TGTGCCAGCAGCTTGGCCCCCGGGACATTTATTAACTATGGCTACACCTTC. This codes for CASSLAPGTFINYGYTF.

This clone was recorded once. The chain combines TRBV12-3 or TRBV12-4 with TRBJ2-2; D is unresolved. This CDR3 comprises 12 residues. Trimming took 3 bases from V and 8 from J, leaving 7 bases between them. The CDR3 loop is CASSLVRGELFF. The CDR3 region has the DNA TGTGCCAGCAGTTTGGTGAGGGGGGAGCTGTTTTTT.

About this clone: Other DNA sequences within the sample encode an identical CDR3. CDR3 bases: TGTGCCAGCAGTTTATCAGGACTAGCCTACGAGCAGTACTTC. It encodes CASSLSGLAYEQYF. The chain is built from TRBV27 and TRBJ2-7; TRBD2 agrees at 7 bases. The CDR3 covers 14 residues. Germline V gene data show CDR1 as MNHEY and CDR2 as SMNVEV (reference sequence). The junction had 1 base not matched to a gene; V was cut back by 0 bases and J by 2 bases.

V gene TRBV27 combines with J gene TRBJ2-5; D remains ambiguous. The CDR3 loop spans 15 amino acids. CDR1 is MNHEY, CDR2 SMNVEV, per germline (reference sequence). Trimming stripped 1 base from V and 1 base from J, with 10 bases between. The DNA of the CDR3 is TGTGCCAGCAGTTTATTGCTGGGCCCCCAAGAGACCCAGTACTTC. Encoded protein: CASSLLLGPQETQYF.

This clone was seen only once. The V and J genes are TRBV12-3 or TRBV12-4 and TRBJ2-5; TRBD2 agrees at 7 bases. CDR3 length: 11 residues. The ends lost 7 bases at V and 5 bases at J; junction bases unmatched: 1. In nucleotides, the CDR3 is TGTGCCAGCACTAGCGGTGAGACCCAGTACTTC. Translating gives CASTSGETQYF.

The chain has TRBV18 and TRBJ1-5; TRBD1 matches at 7 bases. Unmatched junction bases numbered 5, after V lost 3 bases and J lost 3 bases. The V gene's germline CDR1 is KGHSH and CDR2 LQKENI. The CDR3 consists of 15 residues. The CDR3: CASSPTGQHNQPQHF. Written as DNA, the CDR3 is TGTGCCAGCTCACCGACGGGACAGCACAATCAGCCCCAGCATTTT.

The chain carries TRBV7-2 and TRBJ2-5; maybe TRBD2 (7 bases). The CDR3 runs to 15 residues. Trimming left V 2 bases short and J 5 bases short, with 15 bases between. CDR1 and CDR2 from the germline V gene are SGHTA and FQGNSA. The CDR3 here is CASSLKGGDGETQYF. CDR3 coding DNA: TGTGCCAGCAGCTTAAAGGGGGGGGATGGGGAGACCCAGTACTTC.

The chain is built from TRBV7-8 and TRBJ2-1, with TRBD2 matching 15 bases. Trimming took 6 bases from V and 7 from J; bases not matched to a gene: 7. This CDR3 contains 16 residues. Germline CDR1 SGHVS, CDR2 FQNEAQ. CDR3 region: CASSPRTSGRGNEQFF. CDR3 sequence (DNA): TGTGCCAGCAGTCCCAGGACTAGCGGGAGGGGGAATGAGCAGTTCTTC.

In this sample, this clone turned up a few times. J is TRBJ2-1 and V is TRBV5-1, with TRBD2 matching 7 bases. V lost 1 base to trimming and J lost 8 bases; unmatched junction nucleotides: 21. The CDR3 covers 19 residues. Germline V CDR1 and CDR2: SGHRS, YFSETQ. The CDR3 loop is CASSLQMREKVGRIDEQFF. The CDR3 coding sequence is TGCGCCAGCAGCTTGCAAATGCGGGAGAAAGTTGGCCGCATTGATGAGCAGTTCTTC.

The genes are TRBV4-1 and TRBJ1-6, with D possibly being TRBD1 (6 bases). V was cut by 0 bases and J by 5 bases, with 11 bases left in between. The CDR3 runs 16 residues. The germline CDR1 and CDR2 sequences are MGHRA and YSYEKL. The CDR3 protein is CASSQDQRGNNSPLHF. CDR3 sequence (DNA): TGCGCCAGCAGCCAAGATCAAAGGGGGAATAATTCACCCCTCCACTTT.

The CDR3 spells CASSQGGTSINEQFF. The CDR3 bases are TGCGCCAGCAGCCAAGGGGGGACTAGCATCAATGAGCAGTTCTTC. The V call is TRBV4-1, the J call TRBJ2-1; 9 nucleotides match TRBD2. CDR3 size: 15 residues. V shed 1 base and J 6 bases; nucleotides not matched to a gene: 4. Looked up from germline, CDR1 is MGHRA and CDR2 is YSYEKL.

This clone occurred a few times. This chain links TRBV12-3 or TRBV12-4 with TRBJ1-2; D is perhaps TRBD1 (6 bases). This CDR3 has 12 amino acids. V dropped 4 bases and J dropped 9 bases, with 12 bases sitting between them. CDR3 residues: CASSSGHFRYTF. As DNA, the CDR3 is TGTGCCAGCAGTTCGGGACACTTTCGCTACACCTTC.

The V gene is TRBV4-1, the J gene TRBJ2-1, with 10 bases identical to TRBD2. The CDR3 covers 15 residues. Germline V lookup: CDR1 MGHRA, CDR2 YSYEKL. J gave up 8 bases and V 3 bases, and 7 bases lay outside the gene matches. CDR3 sequence (DNA): TGCGCCAGCAGCCAGTTCGCACTAGCGGGATATGAGCAGTTCTTC. Translation gives CASSQFALAGYEQFF.

Worth noting for this clone: The sample has other DNA sequences that encode this CDR3 too. Written as DNA, the CDR3 is TGTGCCAGCAGTCTGACAGCAAACTATGGCTACACCTTC. This gives the protein CASSLTANYGYTF. J is TRBJ1-2 and V is TRBV12-3 or TRBV12-4, with D perhaps matching TRBD1 (5 bases). V was shortened by 5 bases and J by 2 bases, with 9 bases between the two germline ends. CDR3 size: 13 residues.

The gene calls are TRBV11-2 and TRBJ1-3; 7 nucleotides agree with TRBD1. CDR1 is SGHAT and CDR2 is FQNNGV in the germline V gene. The J segment lost 4 bases and the V segment lost 7 bases, leaving 13 bases of the junction unmatched. The CDR3 spans 16 residues. DNA for the CDR3: TGTGCCAGCACCACTCGCAGGACAGGACCGGGAAACACCATATATTTT. This gives the protein CASTTRRTGPGNTIYF.

A few counts support this clone. This sequence joins TRBV18 and TRBJ2-7; tentatively, D is TRBD1 (6 bases). V was shortened by 4 bases and J by 1 base, with 14 bases between the two germline ends. Per germline, CDR1 KGHSH and CDR2 LQKENI. The CDR3 runs to 15 residues. CDR3 nucleotides: TGTGCCAGCTCACAACCAGGGCAGGGGTCCTACGAGCAGTACTTC. Amino acids: CASSQPGQGSYEQYF.

CDR3 nucleotide sequence: TGTGCCAGCAGCTTCAGTGGGAGGGGGATCACCGGGGAGCTGTTTTTT. Translating gives CASSFSGRGITGELFF. The chain has TRBV7-3 and TRBJ2-2; D is possibly TRBD2 (7 bases). With 3 bases removed from V and 4 bases from J, the gap between germline ends came to 15 bases. This CDR3 region has 16 residues. From germline, CDR1 is SGHTA and CDR2 FQGTGA.

The rearrangement uses TRBV3-1 (or the pseudogene TRBV3-2) and TRBJ2-3; maybe TRBD1 (6 bases). The V gene's germline CDR1 is LGHDT and CDR2 YNNKEL (reference sequence). The CDR3 has 15 amino acids. Trimming removed 3 bases at V and 3 bases at J, with 13 bases between. DNA for the CDR3: TGTGCCAGCAGCCATGCCGACAGGAGGACAGATACGCAGTATTTT. Translation gives CASSHADRRTDTQYF.

Notes on this clone: Within the sample, other DNA sequences also encode this same CDR3. The chain recombines TRBV7-3 with TRBJ1-5; no clear D. This CDR3 has 13 amino acids. Germline V gives CDR1 SGHTA, CDR2 FQGTGA. V gave up 2 bases and J gave up 4 bases, with 6 bases separating them. The CDR3 DNA is TGTGCCAGCAGCTTAGACTCGAATCAGCCCCAGCATTTT. It codes for CASSLDSNQPQHF.

The chain recombines TRBV11-2 with TRBJ2-1; TRBD2 might be the D (5 bases). Germline V lookup: CDR1 SGHAT, CDR2 FQNNGV. V was shortened by 1 base and J by 9 bases, with 13 bases between the two germline ends. This CDR3 has 14 amino acids. The CDR3 DNA sequence: TGTGCCAGCAGCTTAGGTAGAGGGTATCCTGAGCAGTTCTTC. Translating gives CASSLGRGYPEQFF.

The table lists this clone with a count of one. The J gene is TRBJ2-5, the V gene TRBV25-1; 13 bases align to TRBD2. Germline values: CDR1 MGHDK, CDR2 SYGVNS. J was trimmed by 3 bases and V by 5 bases; bases with no gene match: 6. The CDR3 has 16 residues. CDR3 sequence (DNA): TGTGCCAGCAGTATTTTTGGACTAGCGGGAGAAGAGACCCAGTACTTC. This codes for CASSIFGLAGEETQYF.

The V call is TRBV27, the J call TRBJ2-7, with TRBD2 identical over 16 bases. With 6 bases clipped from V and 4 bases from J, the junction kept 0 bases outside the gene matches. The CDR3 is 14 amino acids. Germline V gene lookup returns CDR1 MNHEY and CDR2 SMNVEV (reference sequence). The CDR3 here is CASRGLAGGYEQYF. CDR3 bases: TGTGCCAGCAGGGGACTAGCGGGAGGGTACGAGCAGTACTTC.

V gene TRBV7-3 combines with J gene TRBJ2-1, with TRBD2 matching over 10 bases. Looked up from germline, CDR1 is SGHTA and CDR2 is FQGTGA. Trimming cost V 1 base and J 9 bases; bases outside gene matches: 12. This CDR3 has 17 residues. CDR3 sequence (DNA): TGTGCCAGCAGCTTAAAAGGGGCTAGCGGGAGATTCGGTGAGCAGTTCTTC. This sequence encodes CASSLKGASGRFGEQFF.

This sequence joins TRBV19 and TRBJ2-7; 8 positions agree with TRBD1. CDR1 LNHDA and CDR2 SQIVND come from the germline V gene (reference sequence). The V gene end was trimmed by 5 bases and the J gene end by 6 bases; junction bases not matched to a gene: 12. The CDR3 loop spans 15 amino acids. The CDR3 coding sequence is TGTGCCAGTAGTCCGACAGGGGCGTCTCCTGGCGAGCAGTACTTC. Translation gives CASSPTGASPGEQYF.

The genes are TRBV27 and TRBJ2-2; maybe TRBD2 (5 bases). Per the germline V gene, CDR1 is MNHEY and CDR2 is SMNVEV (reference sequence). This CDR3 spans 16 amino acids. V lost 6 bases and J lost 0, with 14 bases in between. DNA of the CDR3: TGTGCCAGCAGCCGCCCTCTCGGGGCGAACACCGGGGAGCTGTTTTTT. Translating it yields CASSRPLGANTGELFF.

The chain is built from TRBV5-1 and TRBJ1-1, with a tentative D call TRBD1 (5 bases). Germline CDR1 reads SGHRS; CDR2 reads YFSETQ. The CDR3 runs to 13 residues. V gave up 0 bases and J gave up 6 bases, with 9 bases separating them. CDR3 region: CASSLGRDSEAFF. CDR3 coding DNA: TGCGCCAGCAGCTTGGGACGGGACTCTGAAGCTTTCTTT.

J is TRBJ1-1 and V is TRBV19; tentative D call: TRBD1 (6 bases). Trimming left V 5 bases short and J 11 bases short, with 21 bases between. The CDR3 has 14 residues. Germline lookup yields CDR1 LNHDA and CDR2 SQIVND (reference sequence). As DNA, the CDR3 is TGTGCCAGTAGTCCGCAGGGGACCCTCCTCGGGGCTTTCTTT. Amino acid sequence: CASSPQGTLLGAFF.

The J gene is TRBJ1-1, the V gene TRBV29-1; perhaps TRBD1 as D (5 bases). With 6 bases removed from V and 11 bases from J, the gap between germline ends came to 25 bases. This CDR3 comprises 14 residues. The germline V gene encodes CDR1 SQVTM and CDR2 ANQGSEA. The CDR3 bases are TGCAGCGTACTCAGCGGGGCGAGTAGATCGTTGGCTTTCTTT. This translates into CSVLSGASRSLAFF.

This chain uses TRBV3-1 (or the pseudogene TRBV3-2) with TRBJ2-1; the match to TRBD2 covers 9 bases. The CDR3 runs 16 residues. V shed 4 bases, J shed 8 bases, and the junction held 12 bases outside the gene matches. The germline gives CDR1 LGHDT, CDR2 YNNKEL (reference sequence). In DNA form, the CDR3 reads TGTGCCAGCAGCCCCTATGCGGGAGGGTCTCGGTATGAGCAGTTCTTC. Translating it yields CASSPYAGGSRYEQFF.

The chain is built from TRBV19 and TRBJ2-1; 8 bases match TRBD2. There are 21 residues in the CDR3. Per germline, CDR1 LNHDA and CDR2 SQIVND (reference sequence). J gave up 4 bases and V 3 bases, and 23 bases lay outside the gene matches. CDR3 protein: CASSIGAAGDVLAGGYNEQFF. The DNA of the CDR3 is TGTGCCAGTAGTATTGGCGCCGCAGGGGACGTCTTGGCGGGAGGATACAATGAGCAGTTCTTC.

The rearrangement joins TRBV30 to TRBJ2-1; D call uncertain. Per germline, CDR1 GTSNPN and CDR2 SVGIG (reference sequence). V lost 2 bases and J lost 9, with 8 bases in between. The CDR3 contains 11 residues. The DNA of the CDR3 is TGTGCCTGGAGTCCTGATAGTGAGCAGTTCTTC. As protein: CAWSPDSEQFF. Variable domain in full (rest from reference TRBV30 and TRBJ2-1): SQTIHQWPATLVQPVGSPLSLECTVEGTSNPNLYWYRQAAGRGLQLLFYSVGIGQISSEVPQNLSASRPQDRQFILSSKKLLLSDSGFYLCAWSPDSEQFFGPGTRLTVL.